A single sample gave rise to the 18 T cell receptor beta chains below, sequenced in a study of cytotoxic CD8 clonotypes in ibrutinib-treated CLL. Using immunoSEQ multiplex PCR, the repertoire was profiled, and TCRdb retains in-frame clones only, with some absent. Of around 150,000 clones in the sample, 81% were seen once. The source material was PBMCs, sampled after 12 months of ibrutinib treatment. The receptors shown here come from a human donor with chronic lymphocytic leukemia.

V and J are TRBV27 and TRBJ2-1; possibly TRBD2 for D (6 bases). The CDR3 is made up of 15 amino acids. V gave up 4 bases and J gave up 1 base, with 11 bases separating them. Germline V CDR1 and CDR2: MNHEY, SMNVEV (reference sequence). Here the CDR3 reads CASSSSGSSYNEQFF. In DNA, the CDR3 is TGTGCCAGCAGTTCCAGCGGGTCTTCCTACAATGAGCAGTTCTTC.

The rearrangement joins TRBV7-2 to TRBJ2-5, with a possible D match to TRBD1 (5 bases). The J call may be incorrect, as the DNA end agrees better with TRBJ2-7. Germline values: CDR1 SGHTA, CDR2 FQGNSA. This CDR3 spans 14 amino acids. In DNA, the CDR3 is TGTGCCAGCAGTCGTAGCCCCCAGGGTTTCGAGCAGTACTTC. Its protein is CASSRSPQGFEQYF.

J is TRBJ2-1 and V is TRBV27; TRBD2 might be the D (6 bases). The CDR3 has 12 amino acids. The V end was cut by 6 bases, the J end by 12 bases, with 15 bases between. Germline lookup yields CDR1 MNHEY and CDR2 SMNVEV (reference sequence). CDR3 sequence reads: CASSPSGLGQFF. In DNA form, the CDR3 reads TGTGCCAGCAGCCCCAGCGGGTTAGGGCAGTTCTTC.

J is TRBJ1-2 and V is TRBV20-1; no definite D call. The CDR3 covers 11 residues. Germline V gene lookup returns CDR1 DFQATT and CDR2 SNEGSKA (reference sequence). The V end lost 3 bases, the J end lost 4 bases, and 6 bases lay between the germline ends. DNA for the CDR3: TGCAGTGCTAGTTTTATCTATGGCTACACCTTC. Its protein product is CSASFIYGYTF.

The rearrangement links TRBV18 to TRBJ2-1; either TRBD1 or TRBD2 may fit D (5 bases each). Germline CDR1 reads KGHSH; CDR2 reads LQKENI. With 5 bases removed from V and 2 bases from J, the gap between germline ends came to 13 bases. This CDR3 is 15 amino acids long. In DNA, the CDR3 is TGTGCCAGCTCATGGGACCCGACCGCCTACAATGAGCAGTTCTTC. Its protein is CASSWDPTAYNEQFF.

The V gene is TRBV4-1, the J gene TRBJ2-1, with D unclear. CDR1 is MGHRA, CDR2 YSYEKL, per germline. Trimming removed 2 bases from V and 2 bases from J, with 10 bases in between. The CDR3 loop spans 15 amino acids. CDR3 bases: TGCGCCAGCAGCCAACTACCAAGAGCCTACAATGAGCAGTTCTTC. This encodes CASSQLPRAYNEQFF.

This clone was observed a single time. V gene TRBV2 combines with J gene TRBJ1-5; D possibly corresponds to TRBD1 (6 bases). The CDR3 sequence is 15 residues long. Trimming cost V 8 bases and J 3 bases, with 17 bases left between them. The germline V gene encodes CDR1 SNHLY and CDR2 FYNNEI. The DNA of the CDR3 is TGTGCCAGCCTTGGTACTGGGGACAACAATCAGCCCCAGCATTTT. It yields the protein CASLGTGDNNQPQHF. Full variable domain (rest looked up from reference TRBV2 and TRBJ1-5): EPEVTQTPSHQVTQMGQEVILRCVPISNHLYFYWYRQILGQKVEFLVSFYNNEISEKSEIFDDQFSVERPDGSNFTLKIRSTKLEDSAMYFCASLGTGDNNQPQHFGDGTRLSIL.

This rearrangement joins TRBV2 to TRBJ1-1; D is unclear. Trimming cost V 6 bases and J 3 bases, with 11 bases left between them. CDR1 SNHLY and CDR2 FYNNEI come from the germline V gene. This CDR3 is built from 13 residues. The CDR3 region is CASRVGEDTEAFF. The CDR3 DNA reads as TGTGCCAGCAGAGTCGGGGAGGACACTGAAGCTTTCTTT.

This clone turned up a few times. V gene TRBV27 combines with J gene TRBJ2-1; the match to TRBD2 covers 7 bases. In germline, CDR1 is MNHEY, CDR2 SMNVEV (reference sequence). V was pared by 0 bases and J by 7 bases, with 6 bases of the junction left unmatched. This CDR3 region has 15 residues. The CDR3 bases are TGTGCCAGCAGTTTATCGGGAGGGTTAAGGAATGAGCAGTTCTTC. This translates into CASSLSGGLRNEQFF.

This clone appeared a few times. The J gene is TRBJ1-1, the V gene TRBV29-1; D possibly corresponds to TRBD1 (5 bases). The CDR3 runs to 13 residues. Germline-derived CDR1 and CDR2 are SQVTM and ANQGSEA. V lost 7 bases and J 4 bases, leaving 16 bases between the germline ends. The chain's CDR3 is CSGSGSSVTEAFF. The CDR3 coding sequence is TGCAGCGGTTCAGGGAGTTCGGTCACTGAAGCTTTCTTT.

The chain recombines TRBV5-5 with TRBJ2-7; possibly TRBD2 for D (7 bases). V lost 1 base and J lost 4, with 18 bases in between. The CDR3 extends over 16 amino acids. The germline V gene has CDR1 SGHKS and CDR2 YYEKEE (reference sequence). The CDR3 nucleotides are TGTGCCAGCAGCTTGTGGCTGGCAGGGGAGGGTTACGAGCAGTACTTC. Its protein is CASSLWLAGEGYEQYF.

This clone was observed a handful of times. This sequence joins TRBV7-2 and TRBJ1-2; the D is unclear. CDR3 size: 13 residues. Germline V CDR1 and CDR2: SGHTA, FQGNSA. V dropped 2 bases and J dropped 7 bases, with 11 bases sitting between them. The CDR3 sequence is CASSLMRLGGYTF. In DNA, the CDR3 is TGTGCCAGCAGCTTAATGAGGTTGGGTGGCTACACCTTC.

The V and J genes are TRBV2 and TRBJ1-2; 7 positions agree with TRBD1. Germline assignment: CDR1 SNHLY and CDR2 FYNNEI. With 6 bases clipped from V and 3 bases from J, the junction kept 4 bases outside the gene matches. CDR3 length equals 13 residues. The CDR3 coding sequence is TGTGCCAGCAGCGTGGACAGGTACTATGGCTACACCTTC. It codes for CASSVDRYYGYTF. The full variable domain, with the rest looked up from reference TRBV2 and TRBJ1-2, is EPEVTQTPSHQVTQMGQEVILRCVPISNHLYFYWYRQILGQKVEFLVSFYNNEISEKSEIFDDQFSVERPDGSNFTLKIRSTKLEDSAMYFCASSVDRYYGYTFGSGTRLTVV.

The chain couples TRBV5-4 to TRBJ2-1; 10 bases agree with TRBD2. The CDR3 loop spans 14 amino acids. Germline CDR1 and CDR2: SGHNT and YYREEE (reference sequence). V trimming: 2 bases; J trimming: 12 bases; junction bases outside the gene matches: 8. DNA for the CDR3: TGTGCCAGCAGCTTAGCGGGAGGGCCGTTGGGGCAGTTCTTC. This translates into CASSLAGGPLGQFF. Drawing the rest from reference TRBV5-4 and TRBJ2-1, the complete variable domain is ETGVTQSPTHLIKTRGQQVTLRCSSQSGHNTVSWYQQALGQGPQFIFQYYREEENGRGNFPPRFSGLQFPNYSSELNVNALELDDSALYLCASSLAGGPLGQFFGPGTRLTVL.

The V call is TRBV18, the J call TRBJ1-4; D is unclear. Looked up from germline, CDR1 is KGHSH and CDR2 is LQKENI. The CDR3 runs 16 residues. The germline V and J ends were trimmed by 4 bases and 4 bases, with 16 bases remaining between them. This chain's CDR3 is CASSQQSGRNNEKLFF. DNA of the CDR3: TGTGCCAGCTCACAGCAATCCGGGAGAAATAATGAAAAACTGTTTTTT.

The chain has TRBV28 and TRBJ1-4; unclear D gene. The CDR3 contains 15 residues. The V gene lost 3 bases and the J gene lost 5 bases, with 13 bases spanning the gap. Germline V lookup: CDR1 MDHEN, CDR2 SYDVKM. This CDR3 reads CASSLYSNKNEKLFF. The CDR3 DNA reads TGTGCCAGCAGTTTGTACAGCAATAAAAATGAAAAACTGTTTTTT.

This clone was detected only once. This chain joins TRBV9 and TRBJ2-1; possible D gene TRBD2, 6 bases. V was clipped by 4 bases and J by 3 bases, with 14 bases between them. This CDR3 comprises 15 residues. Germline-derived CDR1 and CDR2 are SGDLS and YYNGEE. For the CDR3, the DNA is TGTGCCAGCAGCCCCCGGGAGAAAGGCTACAATGAGCAGTTCTTC. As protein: CASSPREKGYNEQFF.

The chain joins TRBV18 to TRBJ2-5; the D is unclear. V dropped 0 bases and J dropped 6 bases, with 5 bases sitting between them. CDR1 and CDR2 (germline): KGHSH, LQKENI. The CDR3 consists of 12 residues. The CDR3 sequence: CASSPPTQTQYF. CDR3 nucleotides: TGTGCCAGCTCACCACCCACCCAGACCCAGTACTTC.